The next 7 T cell receptor beta chains were all read from a single sample in a study of blood T cell repertoires in COVID-19. Clones were sequenced by immunoSEQ multiplex PCR, and TCRdb holds only the in-frame ones, with some missing. Of fewer than 250,000 clones listed, about 83% are singletons. The specimen sequenced was peripheral blood. All receptors come from a man aged 50-59 years with acute or convalescent COVID-19.

This clone appeared a few times. The chain combines TRBV6-4 with TRBJ1-5, with unresolved D. Looked up from germline, CDR1 is MRHNA and CDR2 is SNTAGT. V was clipped by 0 bases and J by 5 bases, with 14 bases between them. The CDR3 contains 16 residues. The CDR3 protein is CASSDSRGGRDQPQHF. The DNA for the CDR3 is TGTGCCAGCAGTGACTCGAGAGGAGGGCGGGATCAGCCCCAGCATTTT.

This chain connects TRBV5-1 to TRBJ1-1; TRBD1 might be the D (6 bases). CDR1 and CDR2 (germline): SGHRS, YFSETQ. Trimming took 5 bases from V and 3 from J, leaving 14 bases between them. This CDR3 region has 14 residues. The CDR3 loop reads CASRVTGSDTEAFF. The DNA for the CDR3 is TGCGCCAGCAGGGTCACAGGGAGTGACACTGAAGCTTTCTTT. The whole variable domain, filled in from reference TRBV5-1 and TRBJ1-1, reads KAGVTQTPRYLIKTRGQQVTLSCSPISGHRSVSWYQQTPGQGLQFLFEYFSETQRNKGNFPGRFSGRQFSNSRSEMNVSTLELGDSALYLCASRVTGSDTEAFFGQGTRLTVV.

This chain joins TRBV6-2 or TRBV6-3 and TRBJ1-5; no definite D call. CDR1 and CDR2 (germline): MNHEY, SVGEGT. Trimming shortened V by 2 bases and J by 2 bases, and 7 bases separated the two germline ends. The CDR3 loop spans 14 amino acids. CDR3 in amino acids: CASSYVQGNQPQHF. CDR3 bases: TGTGCCAGCAGTTACGTCCAGGGCAATCAGCCCCAGCATTTT.

This chain uses TRBV28 with TRBJ2-1, with a weak D call TRBD2 (6 bases). Trimming left V 4 bases short and J 4 bases short, with 17 bases between. The CDR3 sequence is 16 residues long. Looked up from germline, CDR1 is MDHEN and CDR2 is SYDVKM. Here the CDR3 DNA reads TGTGCCAGCAGTTCGCTAAACTGGGGACTTTACAATGAGCAGTTCTTC. Amino acids: CASSSLNWGLYNEQFF.

The rearrangement joins TRBV7-9 to TRBJ1-2, with a weak D call TRBD1 (5 bases). The CDR3 sequence is 12 residues long. The V and J ends lost 3 bases and 4 bases respectively, with 6 bases between them. Germline values: CDR1 SEHNR, CDR2 FQNEAQ (reference sequence). The CDR3 DNA sequence: TGTGCCAGCAGCTTGGGGCTCTATGGCTACACCTTC. Amino acid sequence: CASSLGLYGYTF.

This clone appeared once. V usage is TRBV24-1 and J usage is TRBJ2-2; tentative D call: TRBD2 (6 bases). The CDR3 has 13 residues. Germline V gene data show CDR1 as KGHDR and CDR2 as SFDVKD. V was clipped by 7 bases and J by 4 bases, with 9 bases between them. CDR3 nucleotides: TGTGCCACCAGAGTCGGGGGCACCGGGGAGCTGTTTTTT. As protein: CATRVGGTGELFF.

The chain is built from TRBV3-1 (or the pseudogene TRBV3-2) and TRBJ2-6; 9 nucleotides align to TRBD1. This CDR3 is built from 18 residues. Unmatched junction bases numbered 8, after V lost 4 bases and J lost 1 base. Germline CDR1 is LGHDT and CDR2 is YNNKEL (reference sequence). The CDR3 spells CASSLGRDRASGANVLTF. The CDR3 coding sequence is TGTGCCAGCAGCCTAGGGCGGGACAGGGCTTCTGGGGCCAACGTCCTGACTTTC.